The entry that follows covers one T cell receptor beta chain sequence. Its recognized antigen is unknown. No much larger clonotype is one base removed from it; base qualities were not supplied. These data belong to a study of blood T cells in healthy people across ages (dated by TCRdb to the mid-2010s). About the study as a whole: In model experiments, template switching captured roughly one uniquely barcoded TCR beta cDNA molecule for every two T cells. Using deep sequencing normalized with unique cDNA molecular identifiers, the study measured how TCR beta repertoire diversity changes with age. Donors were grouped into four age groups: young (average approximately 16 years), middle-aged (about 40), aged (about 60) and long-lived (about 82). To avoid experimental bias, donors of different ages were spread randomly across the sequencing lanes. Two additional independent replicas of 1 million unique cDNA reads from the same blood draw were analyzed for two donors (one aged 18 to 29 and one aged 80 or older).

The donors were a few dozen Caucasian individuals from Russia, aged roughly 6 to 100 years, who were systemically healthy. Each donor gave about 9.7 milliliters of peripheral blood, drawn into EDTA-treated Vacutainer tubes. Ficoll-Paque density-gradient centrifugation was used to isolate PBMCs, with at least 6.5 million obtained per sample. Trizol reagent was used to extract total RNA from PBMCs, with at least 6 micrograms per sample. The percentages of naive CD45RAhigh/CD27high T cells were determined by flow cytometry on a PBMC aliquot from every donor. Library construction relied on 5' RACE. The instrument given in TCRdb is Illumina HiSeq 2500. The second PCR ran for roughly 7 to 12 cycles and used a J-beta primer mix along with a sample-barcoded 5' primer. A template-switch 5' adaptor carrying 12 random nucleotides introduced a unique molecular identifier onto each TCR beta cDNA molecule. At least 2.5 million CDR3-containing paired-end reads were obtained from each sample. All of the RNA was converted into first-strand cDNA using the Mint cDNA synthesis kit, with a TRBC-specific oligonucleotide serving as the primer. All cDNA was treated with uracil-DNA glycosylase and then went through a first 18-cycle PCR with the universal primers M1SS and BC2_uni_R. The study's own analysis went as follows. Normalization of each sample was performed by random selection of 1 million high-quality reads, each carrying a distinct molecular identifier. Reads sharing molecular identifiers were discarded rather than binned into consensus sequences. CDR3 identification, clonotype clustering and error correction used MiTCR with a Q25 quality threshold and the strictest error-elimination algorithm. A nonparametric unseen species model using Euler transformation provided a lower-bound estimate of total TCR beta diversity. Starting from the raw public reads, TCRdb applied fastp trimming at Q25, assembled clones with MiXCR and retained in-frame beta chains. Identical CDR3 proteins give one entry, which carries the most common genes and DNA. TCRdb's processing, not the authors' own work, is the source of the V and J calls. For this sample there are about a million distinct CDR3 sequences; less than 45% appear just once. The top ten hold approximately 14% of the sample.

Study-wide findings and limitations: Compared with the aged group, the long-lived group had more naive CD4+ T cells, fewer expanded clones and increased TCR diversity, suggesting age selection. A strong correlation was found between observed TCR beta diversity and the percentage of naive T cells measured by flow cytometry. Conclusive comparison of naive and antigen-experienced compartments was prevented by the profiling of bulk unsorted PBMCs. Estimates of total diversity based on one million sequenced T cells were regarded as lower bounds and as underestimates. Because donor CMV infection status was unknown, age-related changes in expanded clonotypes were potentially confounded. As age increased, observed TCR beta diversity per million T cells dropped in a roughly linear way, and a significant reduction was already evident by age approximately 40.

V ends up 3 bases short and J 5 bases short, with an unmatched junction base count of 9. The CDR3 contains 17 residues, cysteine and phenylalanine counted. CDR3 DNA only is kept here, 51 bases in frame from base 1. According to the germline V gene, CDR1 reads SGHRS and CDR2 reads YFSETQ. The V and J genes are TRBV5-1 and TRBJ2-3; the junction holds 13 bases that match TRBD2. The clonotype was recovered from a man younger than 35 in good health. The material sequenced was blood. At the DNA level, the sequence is TGCGCCAGCAGCTCCGGACTAGCGGGGGCCGTTGGAGATACGCAGTATTTT. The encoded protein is CASSSGLAGAVGDTQYF.